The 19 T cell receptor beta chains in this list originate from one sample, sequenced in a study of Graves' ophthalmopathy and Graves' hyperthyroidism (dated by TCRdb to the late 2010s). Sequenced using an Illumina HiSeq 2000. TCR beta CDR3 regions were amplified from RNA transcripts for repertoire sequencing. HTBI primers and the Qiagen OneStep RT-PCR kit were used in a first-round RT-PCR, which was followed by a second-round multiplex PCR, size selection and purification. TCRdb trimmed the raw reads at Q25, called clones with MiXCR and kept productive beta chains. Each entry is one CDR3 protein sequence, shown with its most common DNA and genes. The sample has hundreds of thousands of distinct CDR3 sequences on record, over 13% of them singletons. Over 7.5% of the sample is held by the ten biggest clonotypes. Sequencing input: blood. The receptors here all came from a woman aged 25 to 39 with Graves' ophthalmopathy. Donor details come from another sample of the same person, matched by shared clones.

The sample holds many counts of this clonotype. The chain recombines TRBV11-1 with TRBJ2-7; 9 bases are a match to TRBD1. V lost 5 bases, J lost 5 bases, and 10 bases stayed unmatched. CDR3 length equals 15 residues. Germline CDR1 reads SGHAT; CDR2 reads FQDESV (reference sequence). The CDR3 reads CASSLGTGRLNEQYF. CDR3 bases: TGTGCCAGCAGCCTAGGGACAGGGAGGTTGAACGAGCAGTACTTC.

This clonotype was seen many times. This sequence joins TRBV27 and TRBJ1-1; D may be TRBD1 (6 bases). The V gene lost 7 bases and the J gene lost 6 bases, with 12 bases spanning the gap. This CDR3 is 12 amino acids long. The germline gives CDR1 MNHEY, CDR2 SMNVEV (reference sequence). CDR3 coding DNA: TGTGCCAGCAACAGGGAAGCTCCTGAAGCTTTCTTT. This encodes CASNREAPEAFF.

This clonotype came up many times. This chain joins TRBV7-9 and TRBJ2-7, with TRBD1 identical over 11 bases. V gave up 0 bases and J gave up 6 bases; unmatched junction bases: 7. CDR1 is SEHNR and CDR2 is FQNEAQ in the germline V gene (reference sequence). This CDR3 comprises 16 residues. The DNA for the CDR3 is TGTGCCAGCAGCTTAGCCACCGGGACAGGGGGGACCGAGCAGTACTTC. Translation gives CASSLATGTGGTEQYF.

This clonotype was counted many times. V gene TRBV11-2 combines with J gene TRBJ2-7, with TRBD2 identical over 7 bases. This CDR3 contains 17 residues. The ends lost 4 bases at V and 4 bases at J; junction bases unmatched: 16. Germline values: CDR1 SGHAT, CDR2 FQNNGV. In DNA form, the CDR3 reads TGTGCCAGCAGCTACCCCCAATCGTGGGAGGGCCCTTACGAGCAGTACTTC. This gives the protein CASSYPQSWEGPYEQYF.

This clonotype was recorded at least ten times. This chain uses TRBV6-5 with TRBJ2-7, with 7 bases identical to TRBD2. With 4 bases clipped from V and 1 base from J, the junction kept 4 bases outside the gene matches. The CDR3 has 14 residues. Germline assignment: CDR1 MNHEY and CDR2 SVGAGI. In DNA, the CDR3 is TGTGCCAGCAGTTCGCGGACTAGATCCTACGAGCAGTACTTC. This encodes CASSSRTRSYEQYF.

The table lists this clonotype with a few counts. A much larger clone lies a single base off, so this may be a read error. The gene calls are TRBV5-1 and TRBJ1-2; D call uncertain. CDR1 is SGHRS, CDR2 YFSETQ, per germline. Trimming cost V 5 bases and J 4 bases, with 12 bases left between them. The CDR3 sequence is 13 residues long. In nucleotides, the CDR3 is TGCGCCAGCAGAAGTGGCAGGTTCTATGGCTACACCTTC. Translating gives CASRSGRFYGYTF.

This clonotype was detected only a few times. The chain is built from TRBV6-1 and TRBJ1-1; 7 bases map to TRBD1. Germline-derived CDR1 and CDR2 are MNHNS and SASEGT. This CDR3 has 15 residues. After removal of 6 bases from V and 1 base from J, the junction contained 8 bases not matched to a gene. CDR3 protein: CASSNIDRANTEAFF. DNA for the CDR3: TGTGCCAGCAGCAATATCGACAGGGCGAACACTGAAGCTTTCTTT.

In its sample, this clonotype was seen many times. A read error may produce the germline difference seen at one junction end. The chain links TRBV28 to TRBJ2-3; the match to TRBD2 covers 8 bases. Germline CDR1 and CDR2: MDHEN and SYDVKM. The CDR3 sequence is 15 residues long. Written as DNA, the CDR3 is TGTGCCAGCACTTGGACTAGCCCATACACAGATATGCAGTATTTT. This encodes CASTWTSPYTDMQYF.

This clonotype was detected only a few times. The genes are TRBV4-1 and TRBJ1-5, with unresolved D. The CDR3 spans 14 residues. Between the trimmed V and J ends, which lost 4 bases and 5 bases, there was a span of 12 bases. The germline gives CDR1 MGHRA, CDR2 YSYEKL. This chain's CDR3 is CASSPWREDQPQHF. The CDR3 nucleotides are TGCGCCAGCAGCCCATGGCGCGAAGATCAGCCCCAGCATTTT.

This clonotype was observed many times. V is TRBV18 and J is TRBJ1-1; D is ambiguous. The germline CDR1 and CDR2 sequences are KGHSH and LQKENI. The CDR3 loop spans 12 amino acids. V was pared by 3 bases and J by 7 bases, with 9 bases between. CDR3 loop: CASSPGSREAFF. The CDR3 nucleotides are TGTGCCAGCTCACCGGGGAGTCGTGAAGCTTTCTTT.

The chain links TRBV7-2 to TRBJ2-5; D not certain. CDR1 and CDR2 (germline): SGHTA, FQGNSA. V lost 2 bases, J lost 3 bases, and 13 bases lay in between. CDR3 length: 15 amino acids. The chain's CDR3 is CASSLSPASKETQYF. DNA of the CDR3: TGTGCCAGCAGCTTAAGCCCAGCCTCAAAAGAGACCCAGTACTTC. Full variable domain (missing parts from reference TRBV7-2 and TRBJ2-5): GAGVSQSPSNKVTEKGKDVELRCDPISGHTALYWYRQSLGQGLEFLIYFQGNSAPDKSGLPSDRFSAERTGGSVSTLTIQRTQQEDSAVYLCASSLSPASKETQYFGPGTRLLVL.

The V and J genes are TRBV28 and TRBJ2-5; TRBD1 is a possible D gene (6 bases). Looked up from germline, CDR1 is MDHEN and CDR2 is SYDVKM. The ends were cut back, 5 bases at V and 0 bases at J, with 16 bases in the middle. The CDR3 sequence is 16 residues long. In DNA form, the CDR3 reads TGTGCCAGCAGTCCTACTTGGGGGACAAACCAAGAGACCCAGTACTTC. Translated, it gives CASSPTWGTNQETQYF.

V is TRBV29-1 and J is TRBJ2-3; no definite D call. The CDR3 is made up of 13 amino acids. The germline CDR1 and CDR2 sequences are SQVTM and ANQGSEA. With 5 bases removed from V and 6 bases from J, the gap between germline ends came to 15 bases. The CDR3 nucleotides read TGCAGCGTTAACCGGGCCCCTTGGGATACGCAGTATTTT. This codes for CSVNRAPWDTQYF.

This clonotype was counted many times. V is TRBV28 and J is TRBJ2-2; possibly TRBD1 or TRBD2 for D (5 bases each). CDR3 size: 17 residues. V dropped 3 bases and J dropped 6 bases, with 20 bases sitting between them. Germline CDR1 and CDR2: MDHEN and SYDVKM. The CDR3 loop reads CASSFPGTAARSGELFF. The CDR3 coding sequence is TGTGCCAGCAGTTTTCCCGGGACCGCGGCCCGGTCCGGGGAGCTGTTTTTT.

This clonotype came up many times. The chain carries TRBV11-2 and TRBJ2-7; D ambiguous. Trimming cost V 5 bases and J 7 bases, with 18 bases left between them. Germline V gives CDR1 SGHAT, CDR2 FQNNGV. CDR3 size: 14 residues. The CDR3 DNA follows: TGTGCCAGCAGCCCCCAGACCTCCTACGTTGAGCAGTACTTC. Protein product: CASSPQTSYVEQYF.

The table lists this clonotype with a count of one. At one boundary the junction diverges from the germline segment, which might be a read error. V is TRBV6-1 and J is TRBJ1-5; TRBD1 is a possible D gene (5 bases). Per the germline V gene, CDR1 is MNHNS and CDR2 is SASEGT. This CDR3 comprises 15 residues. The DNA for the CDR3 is TGTGCCAGCTCACCCGATTGGGGGAGCAATCAGCCCCTGCATTTT. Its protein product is CASSPDWGSNQPLHF.

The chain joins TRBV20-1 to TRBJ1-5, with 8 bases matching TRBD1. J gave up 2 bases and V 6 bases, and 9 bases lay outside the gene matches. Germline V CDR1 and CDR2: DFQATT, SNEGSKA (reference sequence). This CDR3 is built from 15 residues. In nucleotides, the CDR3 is TGCAGTGCCACCCGGTCGACAGGGGGCAATCAGCCCCAGCATTTT. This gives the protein CSATRSTGGNQPQHF.

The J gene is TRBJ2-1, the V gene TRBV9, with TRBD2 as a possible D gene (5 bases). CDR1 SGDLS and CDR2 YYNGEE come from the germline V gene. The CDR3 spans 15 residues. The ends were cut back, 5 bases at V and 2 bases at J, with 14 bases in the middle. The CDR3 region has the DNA TGTGCCAGCAGTGTTCAGAGGGCGGCCTACAATGAGCAGTTCTTC. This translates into CASSVQRAAYNEQFF.

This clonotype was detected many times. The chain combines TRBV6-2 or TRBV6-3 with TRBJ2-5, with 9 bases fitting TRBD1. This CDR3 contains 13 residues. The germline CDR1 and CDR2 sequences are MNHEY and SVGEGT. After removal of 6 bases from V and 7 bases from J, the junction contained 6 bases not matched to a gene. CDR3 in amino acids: CASSTRGQGTQYF. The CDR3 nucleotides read TGTGCCAGCAGCACCAGGGGACAGGGGACCCAGTACTTC.